This is a list of T cell receptor beta chains from one sample in a study of blood T cell repertoires in COVID-19. Assay used: immunoSEQ multiplex PCR; TCRdb lists only in-frame clones, some missing. The sample has 380,000 or so clones; 70% to 85% are singletons. The sequenced sample was peripheral blood. Source of these receptors: a human donor with acute or convalescent COVID-19. The donor label of this sample is uncertain. The CDR3 runs from the conserved cysteine through the conserved F or W. Fields, in order: clone size, D gene, J gene, V gene, CDR3 DNA, CDR3 protein. A D gene is named only where the DNA matches it firmly. Some rows have no size entry. The others give once, few or many, or a class for an expanded clone.

abundance: -
d_gene: TRBD1
j_gene: TRBJ2-7
v_gene: TRBV10-3
CDR3nt: TGTGCCATCAGCACCGGGACAGCACCCTACGAGCAGTACTTC
CDR3aa: CAISTGTAPYEQYF

abundance: once
d_gene: -
j_gene: TRBJ1-5
v_gene: TRBV2
CDR3nt: TGTGCCAGCACAGAACAGCTGCCTAGCAATCAGCCCCAGCATTTT
CDR3aa: CASTEQLPSNQPQHF

abundance: -
d_gene: -
j_gene: TRBJ1-3
v_gene: TRBV3-1/TRBV3-2
CDR3nt: TGTGCCAGCAGCCAAGTACCCGGAGGGGTTTCTGGAAACACCATATATTTT
CDR3aa: CASSQVPGGVSGNTIYF

abundance: -
d_gene: -
j_gene: TRBJ1-2
v_gene: TRBV11-2
CDR3nt: TGTGCCAGCAGCGACCGCGGGGGAGGCTATGGCTACACCTTC
CDR3aa: CASSDRGGGYGYTF

abundance: -
d_gene: TRBD1
j_gene: TRBJ1-2
v_gene: TRBV5-1
CDR3nt: TGCGCCAGCACCTACGACAGGGGGACTTCCTATGGCTACACCTTC
CDR3aa: CASTYDRGTSYGYTF

abundance: -
d_gene: -
j_gene: TRBJ1-6
v_gene: TRBV4-1
CDR3nt: TGCGCCAGCAGCCAGGAGTGGGGAAGGGGAGGTTCACCCCTCCACTTT
CDR3aa: CASSQEWGRGGSPLHF

abundance: -
d_gene: TRBD1
j_gene: TRBJ1-1
v_gene: TRBV2
CDR3nt: TGTGCCAGCAGTGGGACAGGGGACGAGGACACTGAAGCTTTCTTT
CDR3aa: CASSGTGDEDTEAFF

abundance: -
d_gene: -
j_gene: TRBJ2-3
v_gene: TRBV4-2
CDR3nt: TGTGCCAGCAGCCAAGATCGACTGACAGATACGCAGTATTTT
CDR3aa: CASSQDRLTDTQYF

abundance: -
d_gene: -
j_gene: TRBJ1-5
v_gene: TRBV28
CDR3nt: TGTGCCAGCAGTTTATCAGGGGCTCGTCAGCCCCAGCATTTT
CDR3aa: CASSLSGARQPQHF

abundance: -
d_gene: -
j_gene: TRBJ2-2
v_gene: TRBV19
CDR3nt: TGTGCCAGTAGTAAGGGAGCCGGATATAACACCGGGGAGCTGTTTTTT
CDR3aa: CASSKGAGYNTGELFF

abundance: -
d_gene: TRBD1
j_gene: TRBJ2-3
v_gene: TRBV5-6
CDR3nt: TGTGCCAGCGACCACAGGGGGCGAATAACAGATACGCAGTATTTT
CDR3aa: CASDHRGRITDTQYF

abundance: few
d_gene: -
j_gene: TRBJ1-4
v_gene: TRBV7-8
CDR3nt: TGTGCCAGCAGCCAGCCTGCAACTAATGAAAAACTGTTTTTT
CDR3aa: CASSQPATNEKLFF

abundance: -
d_gene: TRBD2
j_gene: TRBJ2-2
v_gene: TRBV19
CDR3nt: TGTGCCAGTAGGTCCGGGACTACCCGCCTGACCGGGGAGCTGTTTTTT
CDR3aa: CASRSGTTRLTGELFF

abundance: -
d_gene: TRBD2
j_gene: TRBJ2-2
v_gene: TRBV3-1/TRBV3-2
CDR3nt: TGTGCCAGCAGCCACTGGGGGGTGACTAGCGGGGAGATGAACACCGGGGAGCTGTTTTTT
CDR3aa: CASSHWGVTSGEMNTGELFF

abundance: once
d_gene: TRBD1
j_gene: TRBJ2-5
v_gene: TRBV30
CDR3nt: TGTGCCTGGAACAGACAGGGACGGAGCCAAGAGACCCAGTACTTC
CDR3aa: CAWNRQGRSQETQYF

abundance: -
d_gene: -
j_gene: TRBJ2-7
v_gene: TRBV18
CDR3nt: TGTGCCAGCTCACCTACAGCTCTTACGACCTACGAGCAGTACTTC
CDR3aa: CASSPTALTTYEQYF

abundance: -
d_gene: -
j_gene: TRBJ1-3
v_gene: TRBV3-1/TRBV3-2
CDR3nt: TGTGCCAGCACCCGGGTAGGTGGGACACCGACTTCTGGAAACACCATATATTTT
CDR3aa: CASTRVGGTPTSGNTIYF

abundance: -
d_gene: -
j_gene: TRBJ2-7
v_gene: TRBV15
CDR3nt: TGTGCCACCAGCAATTGGGGGCCAGGCTCCGACGAGCAGTACTTC
CDR3aa: CATSNWGPGSDEQYF

abundance: -
d_gene: -
j_gene: TRBJ1-1
v_gene: TRBV18
CDR3nt: TGTGTCAGCTCAAATCATCCGGGACAAGCGAACACTGAAGCTTTCTTT
CDR3aa: CVSSNHPGQANTEAFF

abundance: -
d_gene: TRBD1
j_gene: TRBJ1-6
v_gene: TRBV6-5
CDR3nt: TGTGCCAGCAGCCAGGGGGTGGTTGGTTCACCCCTCCACTTT
CDR3aa: CASSQGVVGSPLHF

abundance: -
d_gene: -
j_gene: TRBJ1-6
v_gene: TRBV16
CDR3nt: TGTGCCAGCAGCCAGGATCGTGGGACAAAAGGATCACCCCTCCACTTT
CDR3aa: CASSQDRGTKGSPLHF

abundance: -
d_gene: TRBD1
j_gene: TRBJ2-3
v_gene: TRBV10-1
CDR3nt: TGCGCCACCTCCCCGAAAGGGGGCACCGATACGCAGTATTTT
CDR3aa: CATSPKGGTDTQYF

abundance: -
d_gene: -
j_gene: TRBJ2-7
v_gene: TRBV18
CDR3nt: TGTGCCAGCTCACCACCGGACAGCTACGAGCAGTACTTC
CDR3aa: CASSPPDSYEQYF

abundance: -
d_gene: TRBD1
j_gene: TRBJ2-1
v_gene: TRBV7-9
CDR3nt: TGTGCCAGCACCTTCAGGGGGATCTCCTACAATGAGCAGTTCTTC
CDR3aa: CASTFRGISYNEQFF

abundance: -
d_gene: TRBD2
j_gene: TRBJ2-3
v_gene: TRBV5-1
CDR3nt: TGCGCCAGCAGCTTTTCCAGCGGGAGTAGTTCTACGCAGTATTTT
CDR3aa: CASSFSSGSSSTQYF

abundance: few
d_gene: -
j_gene: TRBJ2-1
v_gene: TRBV5-4
CDR3nt: TGTGCCAGCAGCTTGGGAGGGAATAGCGCGAACAATGAGCAGTTCTTC
CDR3aa: CASSLGGNSANNEQFF

abundance: -
d_gene: -
j_gene: TRBJ2-7
v_gene: TRBV18
CDR3nt: TGTGCCAGCTCACCAGGTATAGGGGGTTCTCGCTCTCTCGCCTACGAGCAGTACTTC
CDR3aa: CASSPGIGGSRSLAYEQYF

abundance: -
d_gene: -
j_gene: TRBJ1-1
v_gene: TRBV2
CDR3nt: TGTGCCAGCAGACTAATGGCTGAAGCTTTCTTT
CDR3aa: CASRLMAEAFF

abundance: -
d_gene: -
j_gene: TRBJ2-4
v_gene: TRBV5-4
CDR3nt: TGTGCCAGCAGCTTGGGGGGGCAGCTGAAAAACATTCAGTACTTC
CDR3aa: CASSLGGQLKNIQYF

abundance: -
d_gene: TRBD1
j_gene: TRBJ1-5
v_gene: TRBV6-5
CDR3nt: TGTGCCAGCAGCCGGGACAGGTTTAGCAATCAGCCCCAGCATTTT
CDR3aa: CASSRDRFSNQPQHF

abundance: -
d_gene: -
j_gene: TRBJ1-2
v_gene: TRBV28
CDR3nt: TGTGCCAGCAGTCAGGACTATGGCTACACCTTC
CDR3aa: CASSQDYGYTF

abundance: many
d_gene: -
j_gene: TRBJ1-2
v_gene: TRBV14
CDR3nt: TGTGCCAGCAGCCAAGTTGACACTAACTATGGCTACACCTTC
CDR3aa: CASSQVDTNYGYTF

abundance: -
d_gene: -
j_gene: TRBJ1-2
v_gene: TRBV5-1
CDR3nt: TGCGCCAGCAGCTTGATGGGCCAACAGGGATGGTATGGCTACACCTTC
CDR3aa: CASSLMGQQGWYGYTF

abundance: -
d_gene: -
j_gene: TRBJ2-1
v_gene: TRBV7-2
CDR3nt: TGTGCCAGCAGGGGGGCGGGTTACAATGAGCAGTTCTTC
CDR3aa: CASRGAGYNEQFF

abundance: -
d_gene: TRBD2
j_gene: TRBJ2-7
v_gene: TRBV7-9
CDR3nt: TGTGCCAGCAGCTCAGGCGGGGGGACCTACGAGCAGTACTTC
CDR3aa: CASSSGGGTYEQYF

abundance: few
d_gene: TRBD1
j_gene: TRBJ1-2
v_gene: TRBV5-4
CDR3nt: TGTGCCAGCAGCGGAACAGGGGGCATAAACTATGGCTACACCTTC
CDR3aa: CASSGTGGINYGYTF

abundance: -
d_gene: -
j_gene: TRBJ1-1
v_gene: TRBV12-3/TRBV12-4
CDR3nt: TGTGCCAGCAGCCCCAGATGGTACACTGAAGCTTTCTTT
CDR3aa: CASSPRWYTEAFF

abundance: -
d_gene: -
j_gene: TRBJ1-2
v_gene: TRBV19
CDR3nt: TGTGCCTCCGGAGGCGGGTCGGACTATGGCTACACCTTC
CDR3aa: CASGGGSDYGYTF

abundance: -
d_gene: -
j_gene: TRBJ2-7
v_gene: TRBV18
CDR3nt: TGTGCCAGCACCCAGGGCGAGCAGTACTTC
CDR3aa: CASTQGEQYF

abundance: -
d_gene: TRBD2
j_gene: TRBJ2-2
v_gene: TRBV2
CDR3nt: TGTGCCAGTACCGGGACTAGCGGCACCGGGGAGCTGTTTTTT
CDR3aa: CASTGTSGTGELFF

abundance: -
d_gene: -
j_gene: TRBJ2-1
v_gene: TRBV6-2/TRBV6-3
CDR3nt: TGTGCCAGCAGCGACATGGGACTACAGGGTGAGCAGTTCTTC
CDR3aa: CASSDMGLQGEQFF

abundance: -
d_gene: TRBD2
j_gene: TRBJ2-7
v_gene: TRBV15
CDR3nt: TGTGCCACCAGCAGAGATAAACTAGCGGGGGGGCGGCGCGGCTACGAGCAGTACTTC
CDR3aa: CATSRDKLAGGRRGYEQYF

abundance: -
d_gene: TRBD1
j_gene: TRBJ2-7
v_gene: TRBV7-9
CDR3nt: TGTGCCAGCAGCTTAGGAACAGGGGGGACCTACGAGCAGTACTTC
CDR3aa: CASSLGTGGTYEQYF

abundance: -
d_gene: -
j_gene: TRBJ2-3
v_gene: TRBV15
CDR3nt: TGTGCCACCAGCAGAGTTCCAGCGCCCACAGATACGCAGTATTTT
CDR3aa: CATSRVPAPTDTQYF

abundance: once
d_gene: TRBD1
j_gene: TRBJ2-3
v_gene: TRBV19
CDR3nt: TGTGCCAGTAGTAGCCCCTGGGACAGGGGAGATACGCAGTATTTT
CDR3aa: CASSSPWDRGDTQYF

abundance: few
d_gene: -
j_gene: TRBJ1-4
v_gene: TRBV28
CDR3nt: TGTGCCAGCGGCCGGGGTGATGAAAAACTGTTTTTT
CDR3aa: CASGRGDEKLFF

abundance: -
d_gene: -
j_gene: TRBJ2-4
v_gene: TRBV6-5
CDR3nt: TGTGCCAGCAGCCGCAACGGGGAATTGGGAAACATTCAGTACTTC
CDR3aa: CASSRNGELGNIQYF

abundance: once
d_gene: -
j_gene: TRBJ2-2
v_gene: TRBV2
CDR3nt: TGTGCCAGCAAGCCACCGAACACCGGGGAGCTGTTTTTT
CDR3aa: CASKPPNTGELFF

abundance: -
d_gene: -
j_gene: TRBJ2-1
v_gene: TRBV12-3/TRBV12-4
CDR3nt: TGTGCCAGCAGACGACAGGCTCCGAATGAGCAGTTCTTC
CDR3aa: CASRRQAPNEQFF

abundance: -
d_gene: -
j_gene: TRBJ1-5
v_gene: TRBV6-5
CDR3nt: TGTGCCAGCAGCCTGACAGGTCGTCAGCCCCAGCATTTT
CDR3aa: CASSLTGRQPQHF

abundance: -
d_gene: -
j_gene: TRBJ1-1
v_gene: TRBV2
CDR3nt: TGTGCCAGCAACGTACTCAGGGGACGGTCGAACACTGAAGCTTTCTTT
CDR3aa: CASNVLRGRSNTEAFF

abundance: -
d_gene: TRBD1
j_gene: TRBJ2-2
v_gene: TRBV18
CDR3nt: TGTGCCAGCTCACCGACCCGGACAGGGGGCACCGGGGAGCTGTTTTTT
CDR3aa: CASSPTRTGGTGELFF

abundance: -
d_gene: TRBD1
j_gene: TRBJ2-1
v_gene: TRBV19
CDR3nt: TGTGCCAGTAGTAGCCCCCGGGACAGGGGGGATGAGCAGTTCTTC
CDR3aa: CASSSPRDRGDEQFF

abundance: -
d_gene: -
j_gene: TRBJ2-4
v_gene: TRBV27
CDR3nt: TGTGCCAGCAGTCTTGGGACACCCTGGGGCAAAAACATTCAGTACTTC
CDR3aa: CASSLGTPWGKNIQYF